The 13 T cell receptor beta chains in this list originate from one sample, sequenced in a study of T cell responses to AZD1222 COVID-19 vaccine. Method: immunoSEQ multiplex PCR; TCRdb's copy keeps in-frame clones and lacks some. The sample has roughly 150,000 clones, about 90% seen once. The sample consisted of peripheral blood, taken on day 0 of AZD1222 vaccination. The source of these receptors is an adult in good health.

The chain is built from TRBV5-1 and TRBJ2-7; 9 bases fit TRBD2. The CDR3 is made up of 15 amino acids. The germline gives CDR1 SGHRS, CDR2 YFSETQ. V lost 4 bases and J lost 3; bases outside the gene matches: 8. The CDR3 sequence is CASSPNPSGNYEQYF. CDR3 DNA sequence: TGCGCCAGCAGCCCGAATCCTAGCGGGAACTACGAGCAGTACTTC. The full variable domain, in which reference TRBV5-1 and TRBJ2-7 provide the parts outside the CDR3, is KAGVTQTPRYLIKTRGQQVTLSCSPISGHRSVSWYQQTPGQGLQFLFEYFSETQRNKGNFPGRFSGRQFSNSRSEMNVSTLELGDSALYLCASSPNPSGNYEQYFGPGTRLTVT.

The rearrangement links TRBV19 to TRBJ1-5, with no clear D. Germline assignment: CDR1 LNHDA and CDR2 SQIVND (reference sequence). Deletions cut 2 bases from V and 1 base from J, with 15 bases between. The CDR3 extends over 17 amino acids. The CDR3 sequence: CASSIFLRAASNQPQHF. CDR3 DNA sequence: TGTGCCAGTAGTATATTCCTTCGGGCAGCGAGCAATCAGCCCCAGCATTTT.

The chain links TRBV19 to TRBJ1-4; perhaps TRBD1 as D (6 bases). The V end was cut by 7 bases, the J end by 5 bases, with 8 bases between. The CDR3 loop spans 12 amino acids. CDR1 and CDR2 from the germline V gene are LNHDA and SQIVND (reference sequence). In DNA form, the CDR3 reads TGTGCCAGTAAAGGGACAAATGAAAAACTGTTTTTT. Its translation is CASKGTNEKLFF. Using reference TRBV19 and TRBJ1-4 for the parts outside the CDR3, the full variable domain is DGGITQSPKYLFRKEGQNVTLSCEQNLNHDAMYWYRQDPGQGLRLIYYSQIVNDFQKGDIAEGYSVSREKKESFPLTVTSAQKNPTAFYLCASKGTNEKLFFGSGTQLSVL.

The chain uses TRBV9 and TRBJ1-2, with D possibly matching TRBD1 (6 bases). From germline, CDR1 is SGDLS and CDR2 YYNGEE. With 4 bases removed from V and 2 bases from J, the gap between germline ends came to 15 bases. The CDR3 consists of 15 residues. The CDR3 nucleotides are TGTGCCAGCAGCTCGGACAGCCGAACAAACTATGGCTACACCTTC. Its protein is CASSSDSRTNYGYTF.

The chain uses TRBV5-8 and TRBJ1-2; no clear D. The CDR3 sequence is 14 residues long. The V end lost 0 bases, the J end lost 8 bases, and 14 bases lay between the germline ends. CDR1 is SGHTS and CDR2 is YDEGEE in the germline V gene. The CDR3 DNA follows: TGTGCCAGCAGCTTGGCGTCCAACGAAGCGGGCTACACCTTC. This sequence encodes CASSLASNEAGYTF.

The chain recombines TRBV12-5 with TRBJ1-3; D uncertain. The CDR3 is made up of 14 amino acids. Trimming removed 7 bases from V and 4 bases from J, with 14 bases in between. Germline V gene sequence: CDR1 LGHNT, CDR2 FRNRAP. This chain's CDR3 is CASAPGGSGNTIYF. The DNA of the CDR3 is TGTGCTAGTGCCCCGGGAGGGTCAGGAAACACCATATATTTT.

The rearrangement links TRBV28 to TRBJ1-2; D gene ambiguous. The V and J ends lost 5 bases and 8 bases respectively, with 15 bases between them. CDR3 length equals 13 residues. Germline CDR1 reads MDHEN; CDR2 reads SYDVKM. The CDR3 region has the DNA TGTGCCAGCAGTCACGGCGGGCCACGGGGCTACACCTTC. It specifies CASSHGGPRGYTF.

The chain combines TRBV6-5 with TRBJ2-2, with 10 nucleotides matching TRBD2. Germline V gene lookup returns CDR1 MNHEY and CDR2 SVGAGI. V dropped 8 bases and J dropped 7; count of bases not matched to a gene: 10. The CDR3 has 15 amino acids. The CDR3 DNA is TGTGCCAGCTTGTATAGCGGGGGGCAGGGCGGGGAGCTGTTTTTT. Translating it yields CASLYSGGQGGELFF.

J is TRBJ2-2 and V is TRBV4-1; 8 positions match TRBD1. V shed 6 bases, J shed 2 bases, and the junction held 8 bases outside the gene matches. This CDR3 is 16 amino acids long. From germline, CDR1 is MGHRA and CDR2 YSYEKL. The chain's CDR3 is CASSRSGTGNTGELFF. DNA for the CDR3: TGCGCCAGCAGTCGATCCGGGACAGGAAACACCGGGGAGCTGTTTTTT.

The chain employs TRBV11-3 and TRBJ2-4, with D perhaps assigned TRBD1 or TRBD2 (6 bases each). Trimming removed 3 bases at V and 3 bases at J, with 15 bases between. The germline V gene has CDR1 SGHNT and CDR2 YENEEA. The CDR3 extends over 16 amino acids. CDR3 in amino acids: CASSLGQGGGKNIQYF. The CDR3 region has the DNA TGTGCCAGCAGCTTGGGACAAGGAGGGGGCAAAAACATTCAGTACTTC.

This clone is a singleton in its sample. This chain links TRBV13 with TRBJ1-6; the match to TRBD1 covers 7 bases. Trimming took 5 bases from V and 10 from J; bases not matched to a gene: 8. The CDR3 has 14 residues. Germline V lookup: CDR1 PRHDT, CDR2 FYEKMQ (reference sequence). CDR3 nucleotides: TGTGCCAGCAGCCAGGACAGGTTGGGCTCACCCCTCCACTTT. Protein sequence: CASSQDRLGSPLHF.

The CDR3 DNA reads TGTGCCAGCAGTTTCCACATCAGGGGGCCGGTCACCGGGGAGCTGTTTTTT. Its protein product is CASSFHIRGPVTGELFF. The V call is TRBV27, the J call TRBJ2-2; 8 bases align to TRBD1. V lost 3 bases, J lost 4 bases, and 10 bases stayed unmatched. The germline V gene has CDR1 MNHEY and CDR2 SMNVEV (reference sequence). CDR3 length: 17 residues.

The rearrangement joins TRBV3-1 (or the pseudogene TRBV3-2) to TRBJ1-6, with D perhaps TRBD1 (5 bases). Trimming pared 4 bases from V and 7 bases from J, leaving 23 bases between. The CDR3 length is 18 residues. Germline loops: CDR1 LGHDT, CDR2 YNNKEL (reference sequence). The CDR3 loop is CASSRASPGRLENSPLHF. CDR3 nucleotides: TGTGCCAGCAGCCGAGCCTCGCCGGGACGGCTAGAGAATTCACCCCTCCACTTT.